These 15 T cell receptor beta chains came from one sample sequenced in a study of cytomegalovirus exposure and HLA in healthy donors. This PCR relied on a set of 60 Vbeta primers and 13 Jbeta primers. Repertoires were generated with immunoSEQ multiplex PCR, while TCRdb's copy carries only in-frame clones and drops some. The sample includes around 170,000 clones, approximately 80% of them seen just once. The sequenced sample was PBMCs. These TCRs come from a girl aged 10 to 17 in good health and CMV-seropositive.

Here the CDR3 DNA reads TGTGCCAGCAGAGGCTCTCGGGCAGGGGGCGACTATGGCTACACCTTC. Its translation is CASRGSRAGGDYGYTF. The rearrangement joins TRBV2 to TRBJ1-2; 8 positions match TRBD1. The CDR3 has 16 residues. The germline V gene has CDR1 SNHLY and CDR2 FYNNEI. J lost 3 bases, V lost 6 bases, and 12 bases had no gene match. The variable domain in full, with the rest retrieved from reference TRBV2 and TRBJ1-2, is EPEVTQTPSHQVTQMGQEVILRCVPISNHLYFYWYRQILGQKVEFLVSFYNNEISEKSEIFDDQFSVERPDGSNFTLKIRSTKLEDSAMYFCASRGSRAGGDYGYTFGSGTRLTVV.

The rearrangement uses TRBV6-5 and TRBJ2-7, with no clear D. V lost 5 bases and J 6 bases, leaving 14 bases between the germline ends. CDR3 size: 13 residues. Germline V lookup: CDR1 MNHEY, CDR2 SVGAGI. The CDR3 region is CASSRSGVAEQYF. The DNA for the CDR3 is TGTGCCAGCAGTCGCTCTGGCGTAGCCGAGCAGTACTTC.

The chain employs TRBV5-4 and TRBJ2-1; D is unresolved. V lost 2 bases and J lost 6, with 9 bases in between. Germline CDR1 is SGHNT and CDR2 is YYREEE (reference sequence). This CDR3 spans 13 amino acids. Here the CDR3 DNA reads TGTGCCAGCAGCTTTCTGGCAGGCAATGAGCAGTTCTTC. It translates to CASSFLAGNEQFF.

This chain links TRBV19 with TRBJ1-2; D remains unclear. The CDR3 sequence is 11 residues long. Germline V gives CDR1 LNHDA, CDR2 SQIVND (reference sequence). V lost 7 bases, J lost 8 bases, and 11 bases lay in between. CDR3 region: CASIARGGYTF. CDR3 coding DNA: TGTGCCAGTATTGCCCGAGGGGGCTACACCTTC.

The rearrangement joins TRBV4-3 to TRBJ2-1; D is possibly TRBD2 (6 bases). Germline V gene data show CDR1 as LGHNA and CDR2 as YSLEER. Deletions cut 3 bases from V and 1 base from J, with 10 bases between. The CDR3 contains 15 residues. CDR3 DNA: TGCGCCAGCAGCCAGCGGGGTTCGTCCTACAATGAGCAGTTCTTC. This sequence encodes CASSQRGSSYNEQFF.

The chain combines TRBV5-1 with TRBJ2-7, with 7 bases identical to TRBD1. V lost 0 bases to trimming and J lost 3 bases; unmatched junction nucleotides: 6. The V gene's germline CDR1 is SGHRS and CDR2 YFSETQ. This CDR3 has 15 amino acids. The CDR3 sequence: CASSLEGTAGYEQYF. CDR3 in DNA: TGCGCCAGCAGCTTGGAGGGGACAGCAGGCTACGAGCAGTACTTC.

The chain is built from TRBV21-1 and TRBJ2-2; the table's D call TRBD2 went unverified against the DNA. TRBV21-1 is marked as a pseudogene. This CDR3 is 13 amino acids long. The CDR3 bases are TGTGCCAGCAGCAGTGAGGAAGCCGGGGAGCTGTTTTTT. Its protein product is CASSSEEAGELFF.

The rearrangement links TRBV4-3 to TRBJ1-2; 10 positions agree with TRBD1. The CDR3 is 17 amino acids. The germline CDR1 and CDR2 sequences are LGHNA and YSLEER. J lost 3 bases, V lost 0 bases, and 7 bases had no gene match. In DNA form, the CDR3 reads TGCGCCAGCAGCCAAGAATACCCGACAGGGGGCGACTATGGCTACACCTTC. This gives the protein CASSQEYPTGGDYGYTF.

The genes are TRBV5-1 and TRBJ1-2, with TRBD1 matching 8 bases. V lost 1 base and J lost 5; bases outside the gene matches: 7. The germline CDR1 and CDR2 sequences are SGHRS and YFSETQ. The CDR3 spans 15 residues. CDR3 residues: CASSLNRDRPYGYTF. The CDR3 DNA follows: TGCGCCAGCAGCTTGAACCGGGACAGGCCTTATGGCTACACCTTC. Based on the CDR3 plus reference TRBV5-1 and TRBJ1-2, the full variable domain is KAGVTQTPRYLIKTRGQQVTLSCSPISGHRSVSWYQQTPGQGLQFLFEYFSETQRNKGNFPGRFSGRQFSNSRSEMNVSTLELGDSALYLCASSLNRDRPYGYTFGSGTRLTVV.

The gene calls are TRBV4-1 and TRBJ2-7; 9 bases line up with TRBD1. CDR1 and CDR2 (germline): MGHRA, YSYEKL. Trimming cost V 5 bases and J 5 bases; bases outside gene matches: 4. This CDR3 is 13 amino acids long. In DNA form, the CDR3 reads TGCGCCAGCAGCTGGACAGGGGAGGACGAGCAGTACTTC. It specifies CASSWTGEDEQYF.

The sample holds a few counts of this clone. The chain joins TRBV19 to TRBJ1-5; D possibly corresponds to TRBD1 (5 bases). Germline assignment: CDR1 LNHDA and CDR2 SQIVND (reference sequence). V dropped 6 bases and J dropped 4 bases, with 13 bases sitting between them. The CDR3 runs to 14 residues. The chain's CDR3 is CASSGGLMNQPQHF. The CDR3 DNA sequence: TGTGCCAGTAGCGGGGGACTGATGAATCAGCCCCAGCATTTT. Using reference TRBV19 and TRBJ1-5 for the parts outside the CDR3, the full variable domain is DGGITQSPKYLFRKEGQNVTLSCEQNLNHDAMYWYRQDPGQGLRLIYYSQIVNDFQKGDIAEGYSVSREKKESFPLTVTSAQKNPTAFYLCASSGGLMNQPQHFGDGTRLSIL.

The gene calls are TRBV5-6 and TRBJ1-5; D call uncertain. This CDR3 spans 14 amino acids. The germline V and J ends were trimmed by 2 bases and 4 bases, with 10 bases remaining between them. CDR1 is SGHDT, CDR2 YYEEEE, per germline. As DNA, the CDR3 is TGTGCCAGCAGCTTTTCTTGGCGGAATCAGCCCCAGCATTTT. Translating it yields CASSFSWRNQPQHF. The variable domain in full, completed from reference TRBV5-6 and TRBJ1-5, reads DAGVTQSPTHLIKTRGQQVTLRCSPKSGHDTVSWYQQALGQGPQFIFQYYEEEERQRGNFPDRFSGHQFPNYSSELNVNALLLGDSALYLCASSFSWRNQPQHFGDGTRLSIL.

CDR3 sequence (DNA): TGTGCCAGTAGTATGGCCGGGGGTCTAGCGGGAGGGGATGAGCAGTTCTTC. Translation gives CASSMAGGLAGGDEQFF. This chain joins TRBV19 and TRBJ2-1; TRBD2 matches 12 bases. Germline V gives CDR1 LNHDA, CDR2 SQIVND (reference sequence). This CDR3 region has 17 residues. With V trimmed by 3 bases and J by 8 bases, 11 bases remained unmatched.

The chain links TRBV7-9 to TRBJ1-2; a weak D match, TRBD1 (5 bases). V was pared by 5 bases and J by 2 bases, with 12 bases between. The length of the CDR3 is 14 residues. Germline V gene sequence: CDR1 SEHNR, CDR2 FQNEAQ (reference sequence). The CDR3: CASSPSTENYGYTF. DNA for the CDR3: TGTGCCAGCAGCCCGTCGACAGAAAACTATGGCTACACCTTC.

V is TRBV5-1 and J is TRBJ1-1; possible D gene TRBD1, 5 bases. Germline V lookup: CDR1 SGHRS, CDR2 YFSETQ. Trimming pared 4 bases from V and 7 bases from J, leaving 11 bases between. This CDR3 has 12 amino acids. The DNA of the CDR3 is TGCGCCAGCAGCGAACCGCAGGGTGAAGCTTTCTTT. Its translation is CASSEPQGEAFF.